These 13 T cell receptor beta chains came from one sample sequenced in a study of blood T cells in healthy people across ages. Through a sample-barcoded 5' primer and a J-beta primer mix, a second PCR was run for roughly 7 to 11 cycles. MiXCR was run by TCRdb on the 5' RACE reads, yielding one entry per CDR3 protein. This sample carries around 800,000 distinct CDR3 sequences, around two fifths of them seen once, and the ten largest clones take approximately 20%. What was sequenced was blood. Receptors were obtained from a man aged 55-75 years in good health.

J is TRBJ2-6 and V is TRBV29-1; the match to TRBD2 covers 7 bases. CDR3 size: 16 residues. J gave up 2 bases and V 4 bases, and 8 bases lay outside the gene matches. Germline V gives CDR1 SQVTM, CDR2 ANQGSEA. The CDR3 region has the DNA TGCAGCGTTGTTGGGGGGGGTCAAACTGGGGCCAACGTCCTGACTTTC. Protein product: CSVVGGGQTGANVLTF.

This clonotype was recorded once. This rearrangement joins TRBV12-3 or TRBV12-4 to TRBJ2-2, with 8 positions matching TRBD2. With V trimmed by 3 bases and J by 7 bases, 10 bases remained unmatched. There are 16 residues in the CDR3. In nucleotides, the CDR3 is TGTGCCAGCAGTTTCGGCGGGGGGTCCCTCGACGGGGAGCTGTTTTTT. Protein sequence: CASSFGGGSLDGELFF.

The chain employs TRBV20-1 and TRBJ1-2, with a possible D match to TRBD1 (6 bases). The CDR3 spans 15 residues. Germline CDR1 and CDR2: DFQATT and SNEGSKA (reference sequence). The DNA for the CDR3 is TGCAGGCCCGGAGGGGGGGGGACCGCTAACTATGGCTACACCTTC. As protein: CRPGGGGTANYGYTF.

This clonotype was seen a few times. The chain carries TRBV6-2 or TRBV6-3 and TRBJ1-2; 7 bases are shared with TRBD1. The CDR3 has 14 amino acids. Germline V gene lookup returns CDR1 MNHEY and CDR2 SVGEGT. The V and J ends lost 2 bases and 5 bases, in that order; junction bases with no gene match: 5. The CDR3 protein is CASSYAVRGYGYTF. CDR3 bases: TGTGCCAGCAGTTACGCCGTCAGGGGGTATGGCTACACCTTC.

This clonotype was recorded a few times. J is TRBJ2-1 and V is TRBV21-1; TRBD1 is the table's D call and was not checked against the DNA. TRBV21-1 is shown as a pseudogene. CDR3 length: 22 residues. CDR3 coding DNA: TGTGCCAGCAGCAAAGACGGCCACCGGGACAGGGGGCCGGCCGATTCAAACAATGAGCAGTTCTTC. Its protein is CASSKDGHRDRGPADSNNEQFF.

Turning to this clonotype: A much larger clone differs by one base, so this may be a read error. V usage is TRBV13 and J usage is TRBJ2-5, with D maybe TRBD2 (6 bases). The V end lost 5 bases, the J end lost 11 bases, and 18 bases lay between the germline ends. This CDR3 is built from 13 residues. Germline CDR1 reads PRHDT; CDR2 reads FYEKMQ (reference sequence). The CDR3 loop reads CASSALSGGEQYF. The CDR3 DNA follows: TGTGCCAGCAGCGCCCTATCGGGCGGGGAGCAGTACTTC.

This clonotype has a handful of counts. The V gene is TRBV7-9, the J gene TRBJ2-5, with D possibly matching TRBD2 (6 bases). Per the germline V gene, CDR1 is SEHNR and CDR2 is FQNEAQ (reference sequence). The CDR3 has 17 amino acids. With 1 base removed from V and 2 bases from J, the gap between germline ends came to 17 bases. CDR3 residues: CASSLGGRGSLQETQYF. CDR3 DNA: TGTGCCAGCAGCTTAGGAGGGCGGGGTAGTCTGCAAGAGACCCAGTACTTC. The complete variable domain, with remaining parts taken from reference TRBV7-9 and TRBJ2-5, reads DTGVSQNPRHKITKRGQNVTFRCDPISEHNRLYWYRQTLGQGPEFLTYFQNEAQLEKSRLLSDRFSAERPKGSFSTLEIQRTEQGDSAMYLCASSLGGRGSLQETQYFGPGTRLLVL.

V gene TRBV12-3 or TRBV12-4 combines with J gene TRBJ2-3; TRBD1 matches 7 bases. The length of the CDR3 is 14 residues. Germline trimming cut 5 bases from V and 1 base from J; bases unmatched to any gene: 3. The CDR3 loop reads CASSHTGGTDTQYF. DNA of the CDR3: TGTGCCAGCAGTCACACAGGGGGCACAGATACGCAGTATTTT.

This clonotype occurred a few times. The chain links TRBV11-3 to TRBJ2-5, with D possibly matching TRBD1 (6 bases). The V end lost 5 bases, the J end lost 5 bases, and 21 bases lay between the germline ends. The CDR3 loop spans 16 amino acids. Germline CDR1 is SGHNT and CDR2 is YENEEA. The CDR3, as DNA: TGTGCCAGCAGCCAAAAGAAGGACAGTCCGGGGGAGACCCAGTACTTC. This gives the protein CASSQKKDSPGETQYF.

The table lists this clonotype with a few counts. The CDR3 loop is CASTWTDTEAFF. In DNA, the CDR3 is TGTGCCAGCACCTGGACAGATACTGAAGCTTTCTTT. The chain combines TRBV2 with TRBJ1-1; a weak D match, TRBD1 (6 bases). This CDR3 region has 12 residues. Trimming removed 7 bases at V and 5 bases at J, with 11 bases between. Germline assignment: CDR1 SNHLY and CDR2 FYNNEI.

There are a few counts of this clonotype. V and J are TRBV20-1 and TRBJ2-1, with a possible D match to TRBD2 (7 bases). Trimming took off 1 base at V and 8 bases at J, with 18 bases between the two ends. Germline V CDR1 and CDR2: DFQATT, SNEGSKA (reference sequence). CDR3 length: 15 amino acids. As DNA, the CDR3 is TGCAGTGCTAGAGTTGGTGGGGGGGCTCTATATGAGCAGTTCTTC. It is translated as CSARVGGGALYEQFF.

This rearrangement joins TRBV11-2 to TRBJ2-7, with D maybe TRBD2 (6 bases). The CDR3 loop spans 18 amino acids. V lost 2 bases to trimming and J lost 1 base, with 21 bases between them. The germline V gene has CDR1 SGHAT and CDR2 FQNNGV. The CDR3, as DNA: TGTGCCAGCAGCTTATCCCCCTGGGGCGGGGCGCGGTCCTACGAGCAGTACTTC. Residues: CASSLSPWGGARSYEQYF.

This chain's CDR3 is CSVYGQGSYEQYF. CDR3 DNA sequence: TGCAGCGTTTATGGGCAGGGCTCCTACGAGCAGTACTTC. The chain carries TRBV29-1 and TRBJ2-7; the D gene is possibly TRBD1 (5 bases). This CDR3 contains 13 residues. Trimming stripped 5 bases from V and 0 bases from J, with 11 bases between. Per the germline V gene, CDR1 is SQVTM and CDR2 is ANQGSEA.